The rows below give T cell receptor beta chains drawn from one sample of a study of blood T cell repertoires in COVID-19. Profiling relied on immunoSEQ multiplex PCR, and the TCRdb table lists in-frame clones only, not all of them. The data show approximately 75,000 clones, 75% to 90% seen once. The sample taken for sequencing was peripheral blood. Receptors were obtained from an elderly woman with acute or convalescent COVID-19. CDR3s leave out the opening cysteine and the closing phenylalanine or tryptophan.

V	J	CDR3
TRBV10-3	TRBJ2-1	AIQAGYEDEQF
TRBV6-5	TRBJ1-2	ASSPQGKGSYT
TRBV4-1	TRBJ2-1	ASSQGPPTSYNEQF
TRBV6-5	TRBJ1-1	ASKKTETMNTEAF
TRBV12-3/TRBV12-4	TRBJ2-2	ASSFSLGELF
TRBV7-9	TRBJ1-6	ASSPDTRDSYNSPLH
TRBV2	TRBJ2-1	AIKSGSSYNEQF
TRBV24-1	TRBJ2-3	ATSEPGQGSTDTQY
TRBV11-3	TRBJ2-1	ASSRLPERGEQF
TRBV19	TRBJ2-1	ASSIGTRASDEQF
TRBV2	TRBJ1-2	ASSDSNYGYT
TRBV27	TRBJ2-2	ASISTSTNTGELF
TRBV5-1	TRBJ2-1	ASSLVWGDEQF
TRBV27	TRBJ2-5	ASSFLAGSQETQY
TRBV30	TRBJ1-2	AWSPDRVGGYT
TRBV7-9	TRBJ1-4	ASSPRSQTNEKLF
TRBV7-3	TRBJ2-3	ASSFGQGTDTQY
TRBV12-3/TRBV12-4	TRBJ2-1	ASRQGGRGEQF
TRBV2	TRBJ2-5	ASSADRQETQY
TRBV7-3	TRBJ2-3	ASSQNRVAGSQY
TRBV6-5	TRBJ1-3	ASRTGGNTIY
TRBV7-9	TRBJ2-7	ASSDMDRDAQY
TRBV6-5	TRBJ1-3	ASSLAGNTIY
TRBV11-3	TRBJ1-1	ASSWGRAGEEAF
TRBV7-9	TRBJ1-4	ASSLGGGATNEKLF
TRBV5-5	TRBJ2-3	ASRELAGADTQY
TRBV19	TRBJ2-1	ASSRTSAYNEQF
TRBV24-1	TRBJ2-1	ATSGLASGSPTV
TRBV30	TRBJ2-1	AYSTGGIYNEQF